The rows below give T cell receptor beta chains drawn from one sample of a study of T cell changes during pregnancy in multiple sclerosis. Profiled with immunoSEQ multiplex PCR; TCRdb holds only in-frame clones, not every one. The sample records around 34,000 clones, around 87% being singletons. The sequenced sample was CD4+ T cells from peripheral blood mononuclear cells, obtained in the second trimester of pregnancy. The receptor source for this set is a female donor with multiple sclerosis, enrolled in a pregnancy study. Each CDR3 is given with its conserved first and last residue. A D gene is named only where the DNA matches it firmly. The size of a clone is reported for some rows only, either as once, few or many, or as a class for expanded clones.

clone size | J gene | D gene | V gene | CDR3 DNA | CDR3 protein
NA | TRBJ2-5 | NA | TRBV7-2 | TGTGCCAGCAGCCACGGGTCGCTCAGAGAGACCCAGTACTTC | CASSHGSLRETQYF
NA | TRBJ2-3 | NA | TRBV7-2 | TGTGCCAGCAGGACCAGACAAGAGTACACAGATACGCAGTATTTT | CASRTRQEYTDTQYF
few | TRBJ1-1 | NA | TRBV4-3 | TGCGCCAGCAGCCAAGATCCGTTAGGGGTGCGGCAAGCTTTCTTT | CASSQDPLGVRQAFF
NA | TRBJ1-3 | NA | TRBV7-3 | TGTGCCAGCGGGGCCAACACCATATATTTT | CASGANTIYF
NA | TRBJ2-3 | TRBD1 | TRBV5-6 | TGTGCCAGCAGCATAGACAGGGGGCGCGATACGCAGTATTTT | CASSIDRGRDTQYF
NA | TRBJ2-3 | NA | TRBV7-3 | TGTGCCAGCAGCTTCAGTCGGGCAGATACGCAGTATTTT | CASSFSRADTQYF
NA | TRBJ2-1 | TRBD2 | TRBV28 | TGTGCCAGCAGTTTCGCAGGCGGGAGTCTTGGTGAGCAGTTCTTC | CASSFAGGSLGEQFF
NA | TRBJ1-2 | NA | TRBV5-1 | TGCGCCAGCAGCCCAACAGGAGAAACTTTCTATGGCTACACCTTC | CASSPTGETFYGYTF
NA | TRBJ1-2 | TRBD1 | TRBV2 | TGTGCCAGCAGACAGGGGGCAAGTTATGGCTACACCTTC | CASRQGASYGYTF
NA | TRBJ2-3 | NA | TRBV5-1 | TGCGCCAGCAGCTTGGCGGACTCAAACACAGATACGCAGTATTTT | CASSLADSNTDTQYF
NA | TRBJ2-7 | NA | TRBV7-2 | TGTGCCAGCAGCTTAAACTCCGGGACATCGTGGTACGAGCAGTACTTC | CASSLNSGTSWYEQYF
once | TRBJ2-1 | NA | TRBV15 | TGTGCCACCAGCAGAGATCCCGGGGGTGAGCAGTTCTTC | CATSRDPGGEQFF
NA | TRBJ2-3 | TRBD2 | TRBV4-3 | TGCGCCAGCAGCCCCAGGACTAGCGGGGGGGATACGCAGTATTTT | CASSPRTSGGDTQYF
NA | TRBJ2-4 | NA | TRBV25-1 | TGTGCCAGCAGTACGAATTACCAGGGATTGAACATTCAGTACTTC | CASSTNYQGLNIQYF
NA | TRBJ1-3 | NA | TRBV7-7 | TGTGCTAGCAGCTTAGGACACAACTCTGGAAACACCATATATTTT | CASSLGHNSGNTIYF
NA | TRBJ2-7 | NA | TRBV6-5 | TGTGCCAGCAGTTACTTGGGAGACGGACCCTACGAGCAGTACTTC | CASSYLGDGPYEQYF
NA | TRBJ2-5 | NA | TRBV6-5 | TGTGCCAGCAGCCAGGTCCGGGGGAGTGGTATTACCCAGTACTTC | CASSQVRGSGITQYF
few | TRBJ2-2 | TRBD1 | TRBV2 | TGTGCCAGCAGTGAAGCGGGACAGGGATCGTCCGGGGAGCTGTTTTTT | CASSEAGQGSSGELFF
NA | TRBJ2-1 | TRBD2 | TRBV15 | TGTGCCACCAGCAGAGATCTTGCGGGAGGGCTCAATGAGCAGTTCTTC | CATSRDLAGGLNEQFF
NA | TRBJ2-3 | TRBD2 | TRBV7-3 | TGTGCCAGCAGCTTAGGTAGCGGGAGTCGCGCAGATACGCAGTATTTT | CASSLGSGSRADTQYF
once | TRBJ1-4 | TRBD1 | TRBV7-9 | TGTGCCAGCAGCTTAGCCGGGACAGCAACTAATGAAAAACTGTTTTTT | CASSLAGTATNEKLFF
NA | TRBJ2-7 | TRBD2 | TRBV7-9 | TGTGCCAGCAGCTCGTTAGCGGGAGTATTTTACGAGCAGTACTTC | CASSSLAGVFYEQYF
NA | TRBJ1-1 | NA | TRBV6-1 | TGTGCCAGCATCCCCGTACAGGAGATGAACACTGAAGCTTTCTTT | CASIPVQEMNTEAFF
NA | TRBJ1-2 | NA | TRBV21-1 | TGTGCCAGCAGCAAACCGGGATGTGGCTACACCTTC | CASSKPGCGYTF
NA | TRBJ2-1 | TRBD2 | TRBV5-1 | TGCGCCAGCAGCTTCAGACTAGCGGGATGGGGACACAATGAGCAGTTCTTC | CASSFRLAGWGHNEQFF
NA | TRBJ2-7 | NA | TRBV9 | TGTGCCAGCAGCGTAGGCGTTGGGTCAGGGCCCTACGAGCAGTACTTC | CASSVGVGSGPYEQYF
NA | TRBJ2-1 | TRBD2 | TRBV7-2 | TGTGCCAGCAGCTCAGGACTAGCGGGAGTGAGTGAGCAGTTCTTC | CASSSGLAGVSEQFF
NA | TRBJ1-1 | NA | TRBV19 | TGTGCCAGTAGCCTACCCGAGGGTGGTTTGCGCGTGAACACTGAAGCTTTCTTT | CASSLPEGGLRVNTEAFF
NA | TRBJ2-1 | TRBD2 | TRBV19 | TGTGCCAGTAGTATTTTGGGGGTTGGGACTAGCGGCTCTCATGAGCAGTTCTTC | CASSILGVGTSGSHEQFF
NA | TRBJ2-5 | TRBD2 | TRBV10-2 | TGCGCCAGCAGTAGAGCGGGAGGGGAGACCCAGTACTTC | CASSRAGGETQYF
NA | TRBJ2-3 | NA | TRBV6-6 | TGTGCCAGCAAAGAGGGTTCTAGCCGCACAGATACGCAGTATTTT | CASKEGSSRTDTQYF
NA | TRBJ2-7 | NA | TRBV6-5 | TGTGCCAGCAGTTACGGGACGGGGGACTTGCCGCTCGAGCAGTACTTC | CASSYGTGDLPLEQYF
NA | TRBJ1-1 | NA | TRBV11-3 | TGTGCCAGCAGCCTTGGAGGTAACACTGAAGCTTTCTTT | CASSLGGNTEAFF
NA | TRBJ2-7 | TRBD2 | TRBV5-8 | TGTGCCAGCAGCCGGCCCCAACCCTATAGCGGGAGTTACTACGAGCAGTACTTC | CASSRPQPYSGSYYEQYF
once | TRBJ1-1 | NA | TRBV7-3 | TGTGCCAGCAGCTTGACCGGGGGATCGACTTATGAAGCTTTCTTT | CASSLTGGSTYEAFF
NA | TRBJ1-5 | NA | TRBV18 | TGTGCCAGCTCAACGCAGGGCGGCAATCAGCCCCAGCATTTT | CASSTQGGNQPQHF
NA | TRBJ2-1 | NA | TRBV30 | TGTGCCTGGAGTGTACTAGAAAATGAGCAGTTCTTC | CAWSVLENEQFF
once | TRBJ1-2 | TRBD1 | TRBV4-2 | TGTGCCAGCAGCCCCCTCTTGGCAGGGGGCGACAGCTATGGCTACACCTTC | CASSPLLAGGDSYGYTF
NA | TRBJ1-4 | TRBD1 | TRBV4-3 | TGCGCCAGCAGCAAACGGACAGGGCCTAATGAAAAACTGTTTTTT | CASSKRTGPNEKLFF
NA | TRBJ1-1 | TRBD1 | TRBV28 | TGTGCCAGCGGCTGGGACAGGGGGCGCATGAACACTGAAGCTTTCTTT | CASGWDRGRMNTEAFF
NA | TRBJ2-2 | TRBD1 | TRBV5-1 | TGCGCCAGCAGCGAAGGATGGACAGGGAACGTCGGGGAGCTGTTTTTT | CASSEGWTGNVGELFF
once | TRBJ2-5 | TRBD2 | TRBV9 | TGTGCCAGCAGCGTTAGCGGGAAGCAAGAGACCCAGTACTTC | CASSVSGKQETQYF
NA | TRBJ1-2 | TRBD1 | TRBV18 | TGTGCCAGCTCACCGACAGGGACGCTCTATGGCTACACCTTC | CASSPTGTLYGYTF
NA | TRBJ2-2 | TRBD2 | TRBV5-1 | TGCGCCAGCAGCTGGAGCGGGAGAGGGAACACCGGGGAGCTGTTTTTT | CASSWSGRGNTGELFF
NA | TRBJ1-1 | TRBD1 | TRBV4-3 | TGCGCCAGCAGCCAGGGACAGGGGGCGGCTGAAGCTTTCTTT | CASSQGQGAAEAFF
NA | TRBJ2-1 | TRBD2 | TRBV6-4 | TGTGCCAGCAGTCGACCGGGACTAGCGGGAGGAACGAAATCCTACAATGAGCAGTTCTTC | CASSRPGLAGGTKSYNEQFF
few | TRBJ1-1 | NA | TRBV15 | TGTGCCACCAGTAACAGATACACTGAAGCTTTCTTT | CATSNRYTEAFF
NA | TRBJ1-1 | NA | TRBV19 | TGTGCCAGCAGGGTCGGGGGCACTGAAGCTTTCTTT | CASRVGGTEAFF